These 9 T cell receptor beta chains were all obtained from the same sample, sequenced in a study of blood T cells in healthy people across ages. A J-beta primer mix and a sample-barcoded 5' primer were used in a second PCR of roughly 7 to 12 cycles. Each CDR3 protein gets one entry after TCRdb re-called the 5' RACE reads with MiXCR. Of around 940,000 distinct CDR3 sequences in the sample, roughly 51% are singletons; the top ten hold about 22%. The source material was blood. The receptors derive from a woman between 55 and 75 years old in good health.

This clonotype was counted between two and nine times. This rearrangement joins TRBV6-6 to TRBJ2-5, with TRBD2 matching over 12 bases. The J call may be in error: the DNA end matches TRBJ2-7 better. Germline V gene data show CDR1 as MNHNY and CDR2 as SVGAGI (reference sequence). The CDR3 spans 15 residues. CDR3 residues: CASSYASGRATEQYF. The CDR3 region has the DNA TGTGCCAGCAGTTATGCTAGCGGGAGGGCAACCGAGCAGTACTTC.

J is TRBJ2-7 and V is TRBV6-1; D assignment may be TRBD1 or TRBD2 (7 bases each). The end of the DNA is better explained by TRBJ2-5, so the J call may be wrong. CDR3 length equals 16 residues. Germline assignment: CDR1 MNHNS and CDR2 SASEGT. In DNA, the CDR3 is TGTGCCAGCACCACCCGGGACAGCGGGGCCCAAGAGACCCAGTACTTC. Protein: CASTTRDSGAQETQYF.

This clonotype has more than one count but fewer than ten. The chain recombines TRBV7-2 with TRBJ2-5; D may correspond to TRBD1 or TRBD2 (5 bases each). Germline CDR1 is SGHTA and CDR2 is FQGNSA. V was cut by 3 bases and J by 7 bases, with 12 bases left in between. CDR3 length: 13 amino acids. The CDR3 sequence: CASSLGPSGTQYF. The CDR3 region has the DNA TGTGCCAGCAGCTTGGGACCATCAGGGACCCAGTACTTC.

Regarding this clonotype: Germline is not matched at one junction end, which may reflect a read error. The V and J genes are TRBV28 and TRBJ1-2; D remains ambiguous. The germline gives CDR1 MDHEN, CDR2 SYDVKM. This CDR3 comprises 10 residues. The DNA for the CDR3 is TGTGCCACCGGACCCTATGACTACACCTTC. It is translated as CATGPYDYTF.

V usage is TRBV7-3 and J usage is TRBJ2-1; D is perhaps TRBD1 (6 bases). V was shortened by 3 bases and J by 9 bases, with 12 bases between the two germline ends. Looked up from germline, CDR1 is SGHTA and CDR2 is FQGTGA. This CDR3 is built from 13 residues. CDR3 amino acids: CASSFTGFVEQFF. CDR3 DNA sequence: TGTGCCAGCAGCTTTACAGGGTTCGTTGAGCAGTTCTTC.

The CDR3 loop is CASSLEGVERDEQYF. CDR3 coding DNA: TGTGCCAGCAGCTTAGAGGGGGTTGAAAGGGACGAGCAGTACTTC. The gene calls are TRBV7-2 and TRBJ2-7, with D perhaps TRBD1 (6 bases). Germline CDR1 reads SGHTA; CDR2 reads FQGNSA. V lost 1 base and J 5 bases, leaving 15 bases between the germline ends. There are 15 residues in the CDR3. Combining the CDR3 with reference TRBV7-2 and TRBJ2-7 gives the whole variable domain GAGVSQSPSNKVTEKGKDVELRCDPISGHTALYWYRQSLGQGLEFLIYFQGNSAPDKSGLPSDRFSAERTGGSVSTLTIQRTQQEDSAVYLCASSLEGVERDEQYFGPGTRLTVT.

The CDR3 loop reads CASSLNRVWTSGSRYEQYF. In DNA form, the CDR3 reads TGTGCCAGCAGCTTAAACCGGGTGTGGACTAGCGGGAGTCGGTACGAGCAGTACTTC. The chain couples TRBV7-6 to TRBJ2-7; TRBD2 aligns across 13 bases. The CDR3 is 19 amino acids. Trimming took 2 bases from V and 4 from J; bases not matched to a gene: 14. Looked up from germline, CDR1 is SGHVS and CDR2 is FNYEAQ.

This clonotype was seen more than once but under ten times. This chain uses TRBV4-1 with TRBJ2-7, with TRBD1 identical over 7 bases. After removal of 6 bases from V and 5 bases from J, the junction contained 7 bases not matched to a gene. The CDR3 extends over 13 amino acids. Germline loops: CDR1 MGHRA, CDR2 YSYEKL. The CDR3 region is CASSPPDRDEQYF. The DNA for the CDR3 is TGCGCCAGCAGTCCGCCTGACAGGGACGAGCAGTACTTC.

This chain links TRBV20-1 with TRBJ2-3; D tentatively reads TRBD1 or TRBD2 (5 bases each). V shed 6 bases and J shed 7 bases, with 11 bases lying between them. This CDR3 is built from 11 residues. Germline lookup yields CDR1 DFQATT and CDR2 SNEGSKA (reference sequence). The CDR3 region has the DNA TGCAGTGCGGGGAGACAGAATACGCAGTATTTT. Protein product: CSAGRQNTQYF.